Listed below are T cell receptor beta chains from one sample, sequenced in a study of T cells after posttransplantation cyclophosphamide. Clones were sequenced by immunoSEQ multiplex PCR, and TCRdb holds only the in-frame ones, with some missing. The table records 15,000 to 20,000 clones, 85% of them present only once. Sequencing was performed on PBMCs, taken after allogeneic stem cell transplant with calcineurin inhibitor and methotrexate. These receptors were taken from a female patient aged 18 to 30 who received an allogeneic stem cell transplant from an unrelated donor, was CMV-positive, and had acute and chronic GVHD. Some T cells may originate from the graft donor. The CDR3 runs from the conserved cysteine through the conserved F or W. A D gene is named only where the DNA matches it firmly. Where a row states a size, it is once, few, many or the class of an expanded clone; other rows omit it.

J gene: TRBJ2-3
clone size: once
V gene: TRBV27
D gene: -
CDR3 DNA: TGTGCCAGCAGTCCTAAATCCACAGATACGCAGTATTTT
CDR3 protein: CASSPKSTDTQYF

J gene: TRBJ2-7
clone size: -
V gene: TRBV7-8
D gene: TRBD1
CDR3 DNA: TGTGCCAGCAGCTCCCGGGACAGGGGTTACGAGCAGTACTTC
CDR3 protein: CASSSRDRGYEQYF

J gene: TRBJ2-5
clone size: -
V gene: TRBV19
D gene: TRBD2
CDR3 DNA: TGTGCCAGTACGGAAATAGCGGGACCCAGGGAGACCCAGTACTTC
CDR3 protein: CASTEIAGPRETQYF

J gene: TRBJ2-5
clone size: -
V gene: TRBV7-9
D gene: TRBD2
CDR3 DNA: TGTGCCAGCAGCCCCCTCGGAGCGGGAGGGGGGGAGACCCAGTACTTC
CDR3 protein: CASSPLGAGGGETQYF

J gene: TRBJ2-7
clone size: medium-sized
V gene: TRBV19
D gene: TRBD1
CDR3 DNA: TGTGCCAGTCGGGACAGGGGGCACTACGAGCAGTACTTC
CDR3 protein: CASRDRGHYEQYF

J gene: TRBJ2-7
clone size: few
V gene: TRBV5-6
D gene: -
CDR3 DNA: TGTGCCAGCAGCAACCGGGACTTCTACGAGCAGTACTTC
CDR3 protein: CASSNRDFYEQYF

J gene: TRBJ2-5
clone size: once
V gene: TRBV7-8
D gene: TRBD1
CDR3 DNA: TGTGCCAGCAGCTTAGACGACAGGGGAGGCCAAGAGACCCAGTACTTC
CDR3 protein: CASSLDDRGGQETQYF

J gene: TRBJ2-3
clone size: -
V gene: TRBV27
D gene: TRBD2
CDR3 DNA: TGTGCCAGCAGTCCCTTTCTAGCGGGAGGGTACACAGATACGCAGTATTTT
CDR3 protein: CASSPFLAGGYTDTQYF

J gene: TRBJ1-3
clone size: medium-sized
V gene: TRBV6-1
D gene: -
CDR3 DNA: TGTGCCAGCAGTGACGGGATCTCTGGAAACACCATATATTTT
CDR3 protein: CASSDGISGNTIYF

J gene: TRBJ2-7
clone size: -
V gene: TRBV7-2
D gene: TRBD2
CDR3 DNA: TGTGCCAGCAGTCCAGTCGTCACTAGCGGGGGATACGAGCAGTACTTC
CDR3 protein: CASSPVVTSGGYEQYF

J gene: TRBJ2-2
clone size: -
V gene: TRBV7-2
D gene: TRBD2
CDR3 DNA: TGTGCCAGCAGCTCGGGACTAGCGGGAGCGGTCGGGGAGCTGTTTTTT
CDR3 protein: CASSSGLAGAVGELFF

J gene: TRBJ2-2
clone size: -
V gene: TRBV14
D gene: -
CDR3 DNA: TGTGCCAGCAGCGAGCACCGGGAGCTGTTTTTT
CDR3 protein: CASSEHRELFF

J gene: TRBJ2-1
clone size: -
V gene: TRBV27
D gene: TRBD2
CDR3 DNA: TGTGCCAGCGGTCACGGACTAGAGTACAATGAGCAGTTCTTC
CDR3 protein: CASGHGLEYNEQFF

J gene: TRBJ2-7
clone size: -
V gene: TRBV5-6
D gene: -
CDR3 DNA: TGTGCCAGCAGCTCCCACGCCAGACACGCCTACGAGCAGTACTTC
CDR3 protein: CASSSHARHAYEQYF

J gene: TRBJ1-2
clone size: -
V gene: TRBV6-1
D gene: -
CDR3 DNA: TGTGCCAGCAGCCCCGAGTCCTACTATGGCTACACCTTC
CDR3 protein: CASSPESYYGYTF

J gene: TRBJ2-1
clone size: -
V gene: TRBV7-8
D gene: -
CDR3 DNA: TGTGCCAGCAGCTTAGGGGGACTTGCAAGTGAGCAGTTCTTC
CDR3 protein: CASSLGGLASEQFF